These 16 T cell receptor beta chains came from one sample sequenced in a study of shared clonotypes between healthy human individuals. Some clones are missing from TCRdb's copy, which holds only in-frame ones; the method was immunoSEQ multiplex PCR. The sample has more than 2 million clones; about 95% are singletons. Positive CCR7 selection of CD45RO-negative cells yielded the naive CD8 cells, and terminally differentiated effector memory CD45RA+ cells were excluded. Material for sequencing was naive CD8+ T cells sorted from blood. The receptors were sampled from a young man in good health.

The chain couples TRBV9 to TRBJ2-1; D gene uncertain. CDR1 is SGDLS and CDR2 is YYNGEE in the germline V gene. Trimming shortened V by 0 bases and J by 10 bases, and 11 bases separated the two germline ends. The CDR3 loop spans 13 amino acids. The CDR3 loop reads CASSVARREEQFF. The CDR3 nucleotides read TGTGCCAGCAGCGTAGCTCGAAGGGAAGAGCAGTTCTTC.

The chain employs TRBV28 and TRBJ2-2; weak D call: TRBD2 (5 bases). The germline gives CDR1 MDHEN, CDR2 SYDVKM. V gave up 3 bases and J gave up 4 bases, with 9 bases separating them. The CDR3 has 14 amino acids. CDR3 sequence: CASSLWAGTGELFF. The CDR3 bases are TGTGCCAGCAGTTTGTGGGCGGGCACCGGGGAGCTGTTTTTT.

This clone came up once. CDR3 in amino acids: CASSEWVAGLQETQYF. The DNA of the CDR3 is TGTGCCAGCAGTGAATGGGTAGCGGGGTTACAAGAGACCCAGTACTTC. The chain couples TRBV6-1 to TRBJ2-5, with 8 positions matching TRBD2. The CDR3 is 16 amino acids. The germline V gene encodes CDR1 MNHNS and CDR2 SASEGT. Germline trimming cut 2 bases from V and 2 bases from J; bases unmatched to any gene: 7.

This clone was recorded once. The rearrangement joins TRBV10-2 to TRBJ2-7; TRBD2 agrees at 8 bases. CDR3 size: 13 residues. The germline CDR1 and CDR2 sequences are WSHSY and SAAADI. V shed 10 bases, J shed 2 bases, and the junction held 7 bases outside the gene matches. CDR3 amino acids: CATSSGGTYEQYF. CDR3 coding DNA: TGCGCCACCTCATCGGGGGGGACCTACGAGCAGTACTTC.

The sample holds one count of this clone. The chain employs TRBV5-4 and TRBJ1-2; no clear D. CDR1 and CDR2 from the germline V gene are SGHNT and YYREEE (reference sequence). The germline V and J ends were trimmed by 1 base and 0 bases, with 7 bases remaining between them. The CDR3 totals 14 residues. CDR3 nucleotide sequence: TGTGCCAGCAGCTTGCCCAACCCTAACTATGGCTACACCTTC. Protein product: CASSLPNPNYGYTF.

V and J are TRBV30 and TRBJ1-1; no clear D gene. V was cut by 0 bases and J by 2 bases, with 16 bases left in between. Germline CDR1 and CDR2: GTSNPN and SVGIG (reference sequence). The CDR3 totals 16 residues. CDR3 bases: TGTGCCTGGAGTGTAACCACAGAAACCCTAAACACTGAAGCTTTCTTT. Residues: CAWSVTTETLNTEAFF.

The gene calls are TRBV7-9 and TRBJ2-1; 8 bases are shared with TRBD2. V gave up 5 bases and J gave up 5 bases; unmatched junction bases: 14. CDR3 length: 17 residues. Looked up from germline, CDR1 is SEHNR and CDR2 is FQNEAQ (reference sequence). CDR3 DNA sequence: TGTGCCAGCAGCCTACTTAAAGGCCGGGAGGGAGACAATGAGCAGTTCTTC. This gives the protein CASSLLKGREGDNEQFF. Drawing the rest from reference TRBV7-9 and TRBJ2-1, the complete variable domain is DTGVSQNPRHKITKRGQNVTFRCDPISEHNRLYWYRQTLGQGPEFLTYFQNEAQLEKSRLLSDRFSAERPKGSFSTLEIQRTEQGDSAMYLCASSLLKGREGDNEQFFGPGTRLTVL.

This clone was seen only once. Other DNA variants within this sample encode the same CDR3. V gene TRBV27 combines with J gene TRBJ2-1; 9 positions match TRBD2. Unmatched junction bases numbered 2, after V lost 2 bases and J lost 3 bases. The germline V gene encodes CDR1 MNHEY and CDR2 SMNVEV (reference sequence). The CDR3 extends over 15 amino acids. The DNA for the CDR3 is TGTGCCAGCAGTTTACGTAGCGGGGGCTACAATGAGCAGTTCTTC. Its protein is CASSLRSGGYNEQFF.

The chain employs TRBV7-8 and TRBJ1-4; TRBD1 matches at 8 bases. Germline loops: CDR1 SGHVS, CDR2 FQNEAQ. This CDR3 has 13 amino acids. After removal of 10 bases from V and 7 bases from J, the junction contained 8 bases not matched to a gene. The CDR3 DNA is TGTGCCACGTCCAGGGGGCCGGGTGAAAAACTGTTTTTT. It is translated as CATSRGPGEKLFF.

The chain combines TRBV7-8 with TRBJ1-5; D is possibly TRBD1 (6 bases). This CDR3 is built from 14 residues. CDR1 SGHVS and CDR2 FQNEAQ come from the germline V gene. V was shortened by 1 base and J by 7 bases, with 11 bases between the two germline ends. Here the CDR3 reads CASSLDTGWQPQHF. In nucleotides, the CDR3 is TGTGCCAGCAGCTTAGATACAGGGTGGCAGCCCCAGCATTTT.

DNA of the CDR3: TGCGCCAGCAGCCCCTTGCTAGGGCCCAGCACTGAAGCTTTCTTT. Amino acid sequence: CASSPLLGPSTEAFF. The V and J genes are TRBV5-1 and TRBJ1-1; no reliable D call. Germline V lookup: CDR1 SGHRS, CDR2 YFSETQ. The CDR3 spans 15 residues. The V end was cut by 4 bases, the J end by 4 bases, with 17 bases between.

This clone was detected only once. The chain carries TRBV7-9 and TRBJ2-3, with TRBD2 as a possible D gene (5 bases). Between the trimmed V and J ends, which lost 4 bases and 3 bases, there was a span of 17 bases. CDR1 SEHNR and CDR2 FQNEAQ come from the germline V gene (reference sequence). CDR3 length: 16 residues. The CDR3 reads CASSSFERVRTDTQYF. The CDR3 DNA is TGTGCCAGCAGCTCCTTCGAGAGGGTGAGGACAGATACGCAGTATTTT.

The V and J genes are TRBV7-9 and TRBJ2-3, with 9 bases identical to TRBD1. Looked up from germline, CDR1 is SEHNR and CDR2 is FQNEAQ (reference sequence). Trimming took 4 bases from V and 6 from J; bases not matched to a gene: 14. This CDR3 is built from 17 residues. For the CDR3, the DNA is TGTGCCAGCAGCTCCACTTACGAGGGACAGGGCTTGGATACGCAGTATTTT. It encodes CASSSTYEGQGLDTQYF.

V usage is TRBV9 and J usage is TRBJ2-2, with D possibly being TRBD2 (6 bases). The CDR3 covers 17 residues. V shed 3 bases and J shed 0 bases, with 15 bases lying between them. CDR1 SGDLS and CDR2 YYNGEE come from the germline V gene. The CDR3 loop is CASSDQRTTPNTGELFF. CDR3 DNA sequence: TGTGCCAGCAGCGACCAAAGGACTACCCCGAACACCGGGGAGCTGTTTTTT.

The chain links TRBV28 to TRBJ1-3; weak D call: TRBD1 (6 bases). Germline CDR1 is MDHEN and CDR2 is SYDVKM. V shed 3 bases and J shed 0 bases, with 12 bases lying between them. The length of the CDR3 is 16 residues. CDR3 DNA sequence: TGTGCCAGCAGTTTGAACAGGGCCTTCTCTGGAAACACCATATATTTT. The encoded protein is CASSLNRAFSGNTIYF.

As concerns this clone: Other DNA sequences in this sample translate to the same CDR3. V is TRBV9 and J is TRBJ2-2; D may match TRBD1 or TRBD2 (5 bases each). V was trimmed by 0 bases and J by 2 bases, leaving 8 bases between them. The CDR3 has 15 residues. Germline V gene data show CDR1 as SGDLS and CDR2 as YYNGEE. The CDR3 loop reads CASSVGGGNTGELFF. The CDR3 DNA reads as TGTGCCAGCAGCGTAGGTGGGGGTAACACCGGGGAGCTGTTTTTT.